These 22 T cell receptor beta chains came from one sample sequenced in a study of regulatory T cells in long-lasting Graves disease. As for time point: newly diagnosed GD, antithyroid drugs for less than 3 months. PBMC-extracted RNA yielded the TCR library. CDR3 regions were amplified by Arm-PCR using iRepertoire HTBI primers to build TCR beta libraries. TCRdb fed the multiplex PCR reads into MiXCR, producing one record per CDR3 protein. The sample lists about 540,000 distinct CDR3 sequences, about 14% occurring once. These data were also reused for a study on T cells in Graves' hyperthyroidism and ophthalmopathy.

The source was peripheral blood mononuclear cells (PBMCs), collected at new diagnosis, from a patient treated with antithyroid drugs. All receptors derive from a man aged 25 to 40 with Graves disease.

There are many counts of this clonotype. The rearrangement uses TRBV7-9 and TRBJ2-1; D not resolved. The CDR3 extends over 14 amino acids. Germline CDR1 is SEHNR and CDR2 is FQNEAQ (reference sequence). V was cut by 2 bases and J by 7 bases, with 12 bases left in between. CDR3 in DNA: TGTGCCAGCAGCTTAATCCCTTGGGTGAATGAGCAGTTCTTC. As protein: CASSLIPWVNEQFF.

This clonotype has ten or more counts. The chain has TRBV7-8 and TRBJ2-5; a weak D match, TRBD1 (5 bases). Trimming pared 0 bases from V and 7 bases from J, leaving 15 bases between. Looked up from germline, CDR1 is SGHVS and CDR2 is FQNEAQ. CDR3 size: 15 residues. Here the CDR3 reads CASSLAPGSLGTQYF. The CDR3 DNA is TGTGCCAGCAGCTTAGCGCCAGGGTCTCTGGGGACCCAGTACTTC. Complete variable domain (other parts from reference TRBV7-8 and TRBJ2-5): GAGVSQSPRYKVAKRGQDVALRCDPISGHVSLFWYQQALGQGPEFLTYFQNEAQLDKSGLPSDRFFAERPEGSVSTLKIQRTQQEDSAVYLCASSLAPGSLGTQYFGPGTRLLVL.

The genes are TRBV29-1 and TRBJ1-4; the D gene is possibly TRBD1 (6 bases). Germline CDR1 reads SQVTM; CDR2 reads ANQGSEA. This CDR3 contains 12 residues. The V end was cut by 4 bases, the J end by 8 bases, with 11 bases between. The CDR3: CSVVSGEEKLFF. The CDR3 DNA sequence: TGCAGCGTTGTATCAGGGGAAGAAAAACTGTTTTTT.

The J gene is TRBJ2-3, the V gene TRBV7-9; the match to TRBD2 covers 9 bases. V trimming: 2 bases; J trimming: 6 bases; junction bases outside the gene matches: 9. Per the germline V gene, CDR1 is SEHNR and CDR2 is FQNEAQ (reference sequence). The CDR3 spans 16 residues. CDR3 sequence (DNA): TGTGCCAGCAGCTTATCATTAGCGGGAGTACCGGATACGCAGTATTTT. It is translated as CASSLSLAGVPDTQYF. Based on the CDR3 plus reference TRBV7-9 and TRBJ2-3, the full variable domain is DTGVSQNPRHKITKRGQNVTFRCDPISEHNRLYWYRQTLGQGPEFLTYFQNEAQLEKSRLLSDRFSAERPKGSFSTLEIQRTEQGDSAMYLCASSLSLAGVPDTQYFGPGTRLTVL.

This clonotype was recorded many times. V and J are TRBV7-2 and TRBJ2-3, with 7 bases aligning to TRBD2. The length of the CDR3 is 15 residues. J lost 0 bases, V lost 2 bases, and 2 bases had no gene match. Germline assignment: CDR1 SGHTA and CDR2 FQGNSA. The CDR3 here is CASSLLAASTDTQYF. In DNA form, the CDR3 reads TGTGCCAGCAGCTTACTAGCGGCTAGCACAGATACGCAGTATTTT. Complete variable domain (other parts from reference TRBV7-2 and TRBJ2-3): GAGVSQSPSNKVTEKGKDVELRCDPISGHTALYWYRQSLGQGLEFLIYFQGNSAPDKSGLPSDRFSAERTGGSVSTLTIQRTQQEDSAVYLCASSLLAASTDTQYFGPGTRLTVL.

This clonotype occurred a few times. The chain combines TRBV6-5 with TRBJ2-1, with 7 bases that match TRBD2. The germline gives CDR1 MNHEY, CDR2 SVGAGI. CDR3 length: 14 amino acids. V shed 2 bases and J 7 bases; nucleotides not matched to a gene: 5. CDR3 coding DNA: TGTGCCAGCAGTTACCCCGGCGGGAGTAATGAGCAGTTCTTC. It specifies CASSYPGGSNEQFF.

This clonotype was seen only a few times. J is TRBJ1-6 and V is TRBV14; 7 bases match TRBD1. V gave up 4 bases and J gave up 8 bases; unmatched junction bases: 5. Germline V gene lookup returns CDR1 SGHDN and CDR2 FVKESK. This CDR3 is built from 14 residues. CDR3 in amino acids: CASSPNRGYSPLHF. Written as DNA, the CDR3 is TGTGCCAGCAGCCCGAACAGGGGTTATTCACCCCTCCACTTT.

This chain uses TRBV20-1 with TRBJ1-6; no firm D call. Per the germline V gene, CDR1 is DFQATT and CDR2 is SNEGSKA (reference sequence). CDR3 length equals 12 residues. V lost 3 bases and J 8 bases, leaving 8 bases between the germline ends. The CDR3 spells CSASRQDSPLHF. The CDR3 nucleotides are TGCAGTGCTAGCCGTCAGGATTCACCCCTCCACTTT.

This clonotype was picked up many times. This sequence joins TRBV7-2 and TRBJ2-1, with unresolved D. This CDR3 has 11 amino acids. Germline V lookup: CDR1 SGHTA, CDR2 FQGNSA. V lost 2 bases and J 9 bases, leaving 5 bases between the germline ends. CDR3 in amino acids: CASSLTSEQFF. CDR3 DNA: TGTGCCAGCAGCTTAACAAGTGAGCAGTTCTTC. Looking up the rest from reference TRBV7-2 and TRBJ2-1 gives the full variable domain: GAGVSQSPSNKVTEKGKDVELRCDPISGHTALYWYRQSLGQGLEFLIYFQGNSAPDKSGLPSDRFSAERTGGSVSTLTIQRTQQEDSAVYLCASSLTSEQFFGPGTRLTVL.

This clonotype was picked up many times. This chain links TRBV27 with TRBJ1-5, with no clear D. The CDR3 totals 14 residues. Trimming took off 0 bases at V and 5 bases at J, with 8 bases between the two ends. From germline, CDR1 is MNHEY and CDR2 SMNVEV (reference sequence). The CDR3 sequence: CASSLSHSDQPQHF. Here the CDR3 DNA reads TGTGCCAGCAGTTTATCCCATTCGGATCAGCCCCAGCATTTT.

The chain has TRBV19 and TRBJ2-5; tentative D call: TRBD2 (6 bases). The CDR3 contains 14 residues. Germline V gives CDR1 LNHDA, CDR2 SQIVND (reference sequence). V lost 7 bases to trimming and J lost 8 bases, with 20 bases between them. The CDR3 nucleotides are TGTGCCAGTAAGGCCCAGCGGGCGTTAGGTACCCAGTACTTC. Translating it yields CASKAQRALGTQYF.

This clonotype was counted many times. This rearrangement joins TRBV29-1 to TRBJ2-3, with 8 bases identical to TRBD1. The germline V gene encodes CDR1 SQVTM and CDR2 ANQGSEA. Trimming cost V 2 bases and J 3 bases; bases outside gene matches: 4. This CDR3 is 14 amino acids long. The CDR3: CSVEIQGATDTQYF. In nucleotides, the CDR3 is TGCAGCGTTGAAATTCAGGGGGCGACAGATACGCAGTATTTT.

This clonotype was detected ten times or more. The gene calls are TRBV12-3 or TRBV12-4 and TRBJ2-4, with 8 bases that match TRBD2. J was trimmed by 0 bases and V by 5 bases; bases with no gene match: 9. The CDR3 has 17 residues. In nucleotides, the CDR3 is TGTGCCAGCAGTGGGACTAGTCCTACCCTAGCCAAAAACATTCAGTACTTC. As protein: CASSGTSPTLAKNIQYF.

On this clonotype itself: One base away lies a much larger clone, so this may be a sequencing read error. This chain links TRBV5-6 with TRBJ2-1; D gene uncertain. CDR1 is SGHDT and CDR2 is YYEEEE in the germline V gene. The CDR3 extends over 13 amino acids. The V gene lost 0 bases and the J gene lost 7 bases, with 8 bases spanning the gap. The CDR3 DNA reads as TGTGCCAGCAGCTTGGGGGTCCCGAATGAGCAGTTCTTC. Its translation: CASSLGVPNEQFF.

The table lists this clonotype with many counts. J is TRBJ2-2 and V is TRBV2; D tentatively reads TRBD1 or TRBD2 (5 bases each). This CDR3 is 14 amino acids long. The germline CDR1 and CDR2 sequences are SNHLY and FYNNEI. Between the trimmed V and J ends, which lost 7 bases and 6 bases, there was a span of 15 bases. The CDR3 protein is CASTSLGVAGELFF. Written as DNA, the CDR3 is TGTGCCAGCACCTCCCTGGGGGTCGCCGGGGAGCTGTTTTTT.

This clonotype was detected ten times or more. The chain has TRBV12-3 or TRBV12-4 and TRBJ2-6; D is undetermined. V lost 5 bases and J 0 bases, leaving 8 bases between the germline ends. The CDR3 is 15 residues long. In DNA, the CDR3 is TGTGCCAGCAGTGCCTCCCACTCTGGGGCCAACGTCCTGACTTTC. Its translation is CASSASHSGANVLTF.

This clonotype was detected ten times or more. The gene calls are TRBV29-1 and TRBJ2-1; 8 bases line up with TRBD1. With 6 bases clipped from V and 6 bases from J, the junction kept 13 bases outside the gene matches. Germline-derived CDR1 and CDR2 are SQVTM and ANQGSEA. The CDR3 sequence is 15 residues long. CDR3 bases: TGCAGCGTCCCAGGGGGCAGGGGGCGGTCCAATGAGCAGTTCTTC. Protein: CSVPGGRGRSNEQFF.

This clonotype was detected ten times or more. The chain carries TRBV10-3 and TRBJ1-2; D possibly corresponds to TRBD1 (5 bases). Germline CDR1 is ENHRY and CDR2 is SYGVKD. This CDR3 has 12 amino acids. Between the trimmed V and J ends, which lost 4 bases and 4 bases, there was a span of 7 bases. The CDR3 is CAISGDSYGYTF. As DNA, the CDR3 is TGTGCCATCAGTGGTGACAGCTATGGCTACACCTTC.

In its sample, this clonotype was seen many times. V usage is TRBV5-1 and J usage is TRBJ2-1, with 10 bases lining up with TRBD2. The germline CDR1 and CDR2 sequences are SGHRS and YFSETQ. The length of the CDR3 is 15 residues. J gave up 5 bases and V 1 base, and 3 bases lay outside the gene matches. CDR3 sequence reads: CASSLQLAGNNEQFF. DNA of the CDR3: TGCGCCAGCAGCTTGCAACTAGCGGGGAACAATGAGCAGTTCTTC. Supplemented by reference TRBV5-1 and TRBJ2-1, the full variable domain reads KAGVTQTPRYLIKTRGQQVTLSCSPISGHRSVSWYQQTPGQGLQFLFEYFSETQRNKGNFPGRFSGRQFSNSRSEMNVSTLELGDSALYLCASSLQLAGNNEQFFGPGTRLTVL.

This clonotype has just a few counts. V is TRBV4-1 and J is TRBJ2-7; the match to TRBD2 covers 7 bases. After removal of 1 base from V and 3 bases from J, the junction contained 6 bases not matched to a gene. From germline, CDR1 is MGHRA and CDR2 YSYEKL. The CDR3 spans 15 residues. CDR3 DNA sequence: TGCGCCAGCAGCCAAGGCCAGCGGGGAATCTACGAGCAGTACTTC. Translation: CASSQGQRGIYEQYF.

In its sample, this clonotype was seen many times. J is TRBJ2-7 and V is TRBV27, with D maybe TRBD2 (6 bases). Germline-derived CDR1 and CDR2 are MNHEY and SMNVEV (reference sequence). The CDR3 length is 15 residues. Trimming shortened V by 2 bases and J by 0 bases, and 11 bases separated the two germline ends. The DNA of the CDR3 is TGTGCCAGCAGTTTAAACCCTAGCGTCTCCTACGAGCAGTACTTC. Translation gives CASSLNPSVSYEQYF.

The V call is TRBV2, the J call TRBJ2-1, with TRBD1 matching 7 bases. The junction had 4 bases not matched to a gene; V was cut back by 6 bases and J by 8 bases. The CDR3 is 12 amino acids. The germline V gene encodes CDR1 SNHLY and CDR2 FYNNEI. CDR3 bases: TGTGCCAGCAGGACAGGGTGGGATGAGCAGTTCTTC. Translating gives CASRTGWDEQFF.